This record looks at one T cell receptor beta chain sequence and its context. This clonotype appeared many times. It lacks a known antigen. No per-base quality is available; no much larger clone lies one base away. CDR3 length: 12 amino acids, cysteine to phenylalanine. Solely the CDR3 DNA is kept, with 36 bases framed from the first base. For CDR1 and CDR2, the germline V gene (reference sequence) lists LNHNV and YYDKDF. V is pared back by 1 base and J by 2 bases, with 2 bases lying between the germline termini. The data derive from a study of identical twins (dated by TCRdb to about 2016). About the full investigation: To test whether fetal clonotypes persist, this study deep-sequenced TCR alpha and beta repertoires from monozygotic twins, from unrelated adults of various ages, and from cord blood. To rule out contamination, replicate twin experiments were performed at different times with different library preparation protocols.

Only healthy Caucasian donors were included. The twin cohort comprised three pairs of female monozygotic twins, all aged about 18 to 30 years. Positive isolation kits from Invitrogen were used to isolate the CD4+ and CD8+ T cell populations. The library relied on 5' RACE. The run used an Illumina HiSeq 2000. A universal primer binding site was introduced by template switching, and a unique molecular identifier was present in the final cDNA, enabling accurate counting of TCR cDNA molecules. Specific primers in the conserved constant-segment region were used to synthesize first-strand cDNA for TCR alpha and beta chains. To control for contamination, every cDNA library was double barcoded, receiving both a SMART-Mk sample barcode and Illumina barcodes. Two successive PCR steps introduced TruSeq adapter sequences along with Illumina sample barcodes. The Illumina HiSeq platform was used with custom primers to sequence TCR alpha and beta cDNA libraries. As for the authors' bioinformatics: MiGEC processed the raw reads to extract unique molecular identifiers, while MiXCR was used to determine the CDR3 positions. For each individual, recombination models were inferred using an EM algorithm with the repgenHMM and IGoR tools. The analysis of shared clonotypes was done with the tcR package in R, with sharing normalized by the product of cloneset sizes. Out-of-frame nonproductive sequences were analyzed to study raw recombination free of thymic and clonal selection effects. TCRdb trimmed the raw reads at Q25, called clones with MiXCR and kept productive beta chains. Rows with one shared CDR3 protein collapse into an entry with the most common genes and DNA. It is TCRdb's table, rather than the study itself, that gives the V and J calls and clone size. The sample has about 300,000 distinct CDR3 sequences on record, 12% of them singletons. The top ten constitute roughly 7.8% of the sample.

What the research found in general, with its limitations: Abundant cord blood beta clonotypes had fewer insertions, young adult naive repertoires showed a similar but weaker trend, and memory repertoires showed no such trend. Invariant T cells such as MAIT and iNKT could partly confound zero-insertion analyses, though diverse VJ usage argued against this for most clonotypes. Out-of-frame TCR alpha sharing in monozygotic twins was systematically underestimated by recombination models, whereas sharing between unrelated individuals was in agreement with the recombination models. Because the same donors could not be followed over many years, the conclusions depended on cross-sectional statistical analysis. The excess sharing between twins in beta out-of-frame sequences was weaker because fewer shared sequences reduced the signal-to-noise ratio. Compared with coincidental sharing between unrelated individuals, out-of-frame TCR alpha sequences shared between twins had an excess of sequences with low generation probability.

These data were also filed under a second study, of yellow fever vaccine responses in identical twins. Looking at the second paper: The authors reported that the T cell response to vaccination in identical twins appeared partly convergent and partly personalized. In identical twins, the study followed T cell clones that responded to the vaccine with precision.

The receptor was isolated from a woman aged 18-29 years in good health. The specimen sequenced was CD8+ T cells sorted from blood. The rearranged chain carries TRBV15 and TRBJ1-1; there is no confident call for the D gene. The DNA reads as follows: TGTGCCACCAGCAGAGTTAACACTGAAGCTTTCTTT. Its amino acids are CATSRVNTEAFF.